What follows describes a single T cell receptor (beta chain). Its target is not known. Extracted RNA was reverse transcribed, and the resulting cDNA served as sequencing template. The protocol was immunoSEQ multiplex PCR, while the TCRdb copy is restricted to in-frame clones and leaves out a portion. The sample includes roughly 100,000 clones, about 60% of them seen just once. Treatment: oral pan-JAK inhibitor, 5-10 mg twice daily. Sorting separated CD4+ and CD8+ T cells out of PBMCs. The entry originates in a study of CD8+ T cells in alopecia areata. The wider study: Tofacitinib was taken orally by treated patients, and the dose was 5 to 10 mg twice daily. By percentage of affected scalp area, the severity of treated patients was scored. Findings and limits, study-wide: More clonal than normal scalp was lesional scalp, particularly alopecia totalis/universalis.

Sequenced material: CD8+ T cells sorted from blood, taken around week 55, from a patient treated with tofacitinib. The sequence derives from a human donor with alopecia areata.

The CDR3 DNA follows: TGTGCCAGCAGCTCTGAACTGACAGCCAACACCGGGGAGCTGTTTTTT. Protein: CASSSELTANTGELFF. The V gene is TRBV7-9, the J gene TRBJ2-2, with D possibly being TRBD1 (5 bases). V dropped 4 bases and J dropped 2 bases, with 14 bases sitting between them. Germline CDR1 and CDR2: SEHNR and FQNEAQ (reference sequence). There are 16 residues in the CDR3.